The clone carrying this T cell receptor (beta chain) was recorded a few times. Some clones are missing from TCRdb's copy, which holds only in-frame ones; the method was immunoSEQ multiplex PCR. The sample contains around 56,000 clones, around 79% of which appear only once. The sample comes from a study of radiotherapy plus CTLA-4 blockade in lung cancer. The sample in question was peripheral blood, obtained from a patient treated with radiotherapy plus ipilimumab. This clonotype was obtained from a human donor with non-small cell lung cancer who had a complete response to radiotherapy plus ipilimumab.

The CDR3 protein is CATQRSGSNTGELFF. Written as DNA, the CDR3 is TGTGCCACTCAGAGGTCGGGGTCGAACACCGGGGAGCTGTTTTTT. The chain recombines TRBV2 with TRBJ2-2, with D possibly matching TRBD2 (5 bases). The CDR3 consists of 15 residues. Germline V CDR1 and CDR2: SNHLY, FYNNEI. V shed 10 bases and J shed 0 bases, with 15 bases lying between them.